This is a list of T cell receptor beta chains from one sample in a study of T cell repertoires in cytomegalovirus infection. TCRdb recomputed calls from the reads with MiXCR, one row per CDR3 protein. Of hundreds of thousands of distinct CDR3 sequences in the sample, about 7% are singletons; the top ten hold around 6%. Source material: PBMCs. These receptors all stem from a human donor in good health (CMV status not recorded). Some clones in this sample may be carry-over from other donors' samples. CDR3s include the opening cysteine and the closing phenylalanine or tryptophan. Fields, in order: clone size, J gene, V gene, CDR3 protein. Rows may omit the clone size; those that give it use once, few, many or a size class.

>many|TRBJ2-3|TRBV7-2
CASSAKRGAPDTQYF
>many|TRBJ2-1|TRBV11-3
CASSRTGIYNEQFF
>many|TRBJ2-2|TRBV20-1
CSADLRNEEAGELFF
>many|TRBJ2-5|TRBV28
CASSPVRQGGETQYF
>many|TRBJ2-7|TRBV28
CASSLGGGLVIEQYF
>-|TRBJ2-7|TRBV28
CASSFGQYSYEQYF
>many|TRBJ2-1|TRBV7-9
CASSLGTVNYNEQFF
>many|TRBJ2-1|TRBV20-1
CSAYGAGGDSYNEQFF
>many|TRBJ1-1|TRBV6-1
CASINPYTEAFF
>many|TRBJ2-5|TRBV10-3
CAISALAGGQETQYF
>many|TRBJ1-1|TRBV10-3
CAIRDYGQGRNTEAFF
>many|TRBJ2-1|TRBV6-2/TRBV6-3
CASSPRNEQFF
>many|TRBJ2-7|TRBV6-2/TRBV6-3
CASGISLGESSYEQYF
>few|TRBJ2-4|TRBV30
CAWSVGTIGYNIQYF
>many|TRBJ1-1|TRBV7-2
CASRTDRLNTEAFF
>-|TRBJ2-5|TRBV29-1
CSVDSGGERETQYF
>many|TRBJ1-4|TRBV7-2
CASSATTYREKLFF
>many|TRBJ2-7|TRBV7-2
CASSFRDRWDEQYF
>many|TRBJ2-5|TRBV7-2
CASSLASREDGVYF
>-|TRBJ2-3|TRBV12-3/TRBV12-4
CASSLGTSGGAGADTQYF
>many|TRBJ2-5|TRBV10-3
CAISESVGETQYF
>many|TRBJ1-1|TRBV6-2/TRBV6-3
CASRTTAWGTEAFF
>many|TRBJ2-7|TRBV10-3
CAISDPLGHLYEQYF
>few|TRBJ2-7|TRBV20-1
CSAEWEHEQYF
>few|TRBJ1-2|TRBV7-9
CASSSYLLRQGAKGYTF
>-|TRBJ1-1|TRBV6-2/TRBV6-3
CASRPRTVTEAFF
>many|TRBJ1-6|TRBV20-1
CSVIPGQGDRALHF
>-|TRBJ2-5|TRBV5-1
CASSPTTVQETQYF
>many|TRBJ2-7|TRBV7-6
CASSPGQMFREQYF
>few|TRBJ1-1|TRBV20-1
CSARGTSNLGATEAFF
>-|TRBJ1-1|TRBV5-6
CASSLGRGQNTEAFF
>many|TRBJ2-7|TRBV7-2
CASSLGAGTGRYEQYF
>many|TRBJ2-3|TRBV20-1
CSALLTSGGVDTQYF
>many|TRBJ2-7|TRBV6-2/TRBV6-3
CASSGRGGGEQYF
>-|TRBJ1-5|TRBV29-1
CSVEGDSNQPQHF
>many|TRBJ2-7|TRBV29-1
CSVGGGQGHVEEQYF
>many|TRBJ2-3|TRBV15
CATSRDASLRGGPRTTDTQYF